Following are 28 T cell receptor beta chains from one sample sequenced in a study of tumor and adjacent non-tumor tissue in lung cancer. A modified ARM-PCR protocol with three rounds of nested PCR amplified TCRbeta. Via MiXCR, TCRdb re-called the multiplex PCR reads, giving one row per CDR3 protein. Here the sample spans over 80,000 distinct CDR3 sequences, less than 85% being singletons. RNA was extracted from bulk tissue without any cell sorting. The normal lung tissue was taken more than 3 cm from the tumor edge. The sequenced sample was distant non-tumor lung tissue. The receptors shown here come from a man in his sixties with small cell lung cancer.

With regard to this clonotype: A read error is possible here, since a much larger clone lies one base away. CDR3 residues: CAWSARRGNQPQHF. In DNA, the CDR3 is TGTGCCTGGAGTGCTCGCAGGGGGAATCAGCCCCAGCATTTT. The chain joins TRBV30 to TRBJ1-5, with TRBD1 matching 7 bases. CDR1 is GTSNPN, CDR2 SVGIG, per germline (reference sequence). V shed 1 base and J 4 bases; nucleotides not matched to a gene: 4. The CDR3 length is 14 residues.

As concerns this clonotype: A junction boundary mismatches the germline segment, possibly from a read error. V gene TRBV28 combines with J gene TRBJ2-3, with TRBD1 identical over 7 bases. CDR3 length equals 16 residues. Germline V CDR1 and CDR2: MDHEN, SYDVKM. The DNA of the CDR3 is TGTGCCAGCAGCCGAGGACAGGATTTACGCGCAGATACCCAGTATTTC. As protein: CASSRGQDLRADTQYF. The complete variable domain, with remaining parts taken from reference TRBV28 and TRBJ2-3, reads DVKVTQSSRYLVKRTGEKVFLECVQDMDHENMFWYRQDPGLGLRLIYFSYDVKMKEKGDIPEGYSVSREKKERFSLILESASTNQTSMYLCASSRGQDLRADTQYFGPGTRLTVL.

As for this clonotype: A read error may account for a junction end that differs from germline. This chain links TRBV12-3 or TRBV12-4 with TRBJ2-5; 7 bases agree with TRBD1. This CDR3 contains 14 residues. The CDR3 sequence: CASSLIDREESQYF. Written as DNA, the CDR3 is TGCGCCAGCAGTTTAATAGACAGGGAAGAGAGCCAGTACTTC.

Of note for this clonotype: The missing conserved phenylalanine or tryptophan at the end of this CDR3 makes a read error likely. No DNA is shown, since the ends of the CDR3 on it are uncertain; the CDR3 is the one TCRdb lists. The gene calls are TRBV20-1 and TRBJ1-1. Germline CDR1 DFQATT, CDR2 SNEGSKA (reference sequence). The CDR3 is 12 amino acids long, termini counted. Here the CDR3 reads CGAGGVNTESFS.

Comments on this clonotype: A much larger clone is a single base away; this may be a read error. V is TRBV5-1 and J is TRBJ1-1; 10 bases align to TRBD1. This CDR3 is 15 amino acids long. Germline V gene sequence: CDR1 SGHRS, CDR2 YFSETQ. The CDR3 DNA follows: TGCGCCAACAGCTCCACGGGACAGGGGTACACTGAAGCTTTCTTT. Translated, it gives CANSSTGQGYTEAFF.

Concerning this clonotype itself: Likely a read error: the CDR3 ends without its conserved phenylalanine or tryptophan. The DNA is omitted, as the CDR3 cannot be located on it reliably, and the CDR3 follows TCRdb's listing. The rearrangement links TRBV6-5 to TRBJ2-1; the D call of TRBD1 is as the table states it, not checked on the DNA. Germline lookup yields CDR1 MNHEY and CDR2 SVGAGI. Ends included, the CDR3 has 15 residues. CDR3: CASNYSGGVGNERFL.

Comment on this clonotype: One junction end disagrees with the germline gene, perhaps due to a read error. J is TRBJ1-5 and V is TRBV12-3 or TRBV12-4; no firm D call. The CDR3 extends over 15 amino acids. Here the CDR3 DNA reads TGTGCCAGCAGCGAGGAGAACGGTAGCAATCAACCCCAGCATTTT. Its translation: CASSEENGSNQPQHF.

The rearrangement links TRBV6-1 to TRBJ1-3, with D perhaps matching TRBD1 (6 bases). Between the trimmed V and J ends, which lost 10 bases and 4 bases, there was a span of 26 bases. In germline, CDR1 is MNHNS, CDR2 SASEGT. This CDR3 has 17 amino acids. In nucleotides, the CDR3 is TGTGCCATCAGGGGTACGGGAGGATCTACGCCAGGAAACACCATATATTTT. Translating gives CAIRGTGGSTPGNTIYF.

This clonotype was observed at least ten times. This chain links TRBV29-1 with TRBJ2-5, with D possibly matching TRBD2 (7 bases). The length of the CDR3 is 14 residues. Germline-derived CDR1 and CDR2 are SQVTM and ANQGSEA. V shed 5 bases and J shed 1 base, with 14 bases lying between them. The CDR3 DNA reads TGCAGCGTTCGGAGGGGGGGCTTCCAAGAGACCCAGTACTTC. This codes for CSVRRGGFQETQYF.

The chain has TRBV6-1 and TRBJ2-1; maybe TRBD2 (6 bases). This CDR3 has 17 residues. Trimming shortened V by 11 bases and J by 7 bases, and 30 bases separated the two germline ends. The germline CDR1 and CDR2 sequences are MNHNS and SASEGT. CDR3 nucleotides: TGTGCCGGCCACTCAAAAGGTAGCGGATCGGTATATAATGAGCAGTTCTTC. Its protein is CAGHSKGSGSVYNEQFF.

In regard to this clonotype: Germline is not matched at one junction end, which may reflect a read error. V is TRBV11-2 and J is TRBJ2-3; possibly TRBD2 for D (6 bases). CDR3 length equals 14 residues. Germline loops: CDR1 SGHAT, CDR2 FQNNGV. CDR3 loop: CVSHRLVGANTQYF. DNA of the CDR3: TGTGTCAGCCACCGACTAGTGGGAGCAAATACGCAGTATTTT.

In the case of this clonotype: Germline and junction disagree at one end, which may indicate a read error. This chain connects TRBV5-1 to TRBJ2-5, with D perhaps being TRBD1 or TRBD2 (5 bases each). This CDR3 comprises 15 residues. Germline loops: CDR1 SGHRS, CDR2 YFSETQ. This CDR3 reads CASSLVDGAEETQYF. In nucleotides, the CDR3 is TGCGCCAGCAGCCTGGTCGATGGGGCGGAGGAGACCCAGTATTTC.

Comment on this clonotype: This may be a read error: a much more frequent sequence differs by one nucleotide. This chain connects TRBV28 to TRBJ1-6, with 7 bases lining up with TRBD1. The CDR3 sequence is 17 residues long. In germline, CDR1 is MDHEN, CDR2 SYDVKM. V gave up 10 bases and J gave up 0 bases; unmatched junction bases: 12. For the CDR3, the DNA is TGTGCCAACAGCCCTAGCCGGGACAGCTCCTATAATTCACCCCTCCACTTT. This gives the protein CANSPSRDSSYNSPLHF.

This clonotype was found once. The CDR3: CSAIERIRRPDTQYF. CDR3 nucleotides: TGCAGTGCTATAGAACGAATTAGACGCCCAGATACGCAGTATTTT. This chain joins TRBV20-1 and TRBJ2-3; D is uncertain. This CDR3 has 15 residues. The V gene lost 4 bases and the J gene lost 4 bases, with 18 bases spanning the gap. Germline V gene lookup returns CDR1 DFQATT and CDR2 SNEGSKA (reference sequence).

The CDR3 spells CSVFDRRETQYF. The CDR3 coding sequence is TGCAGCGTATTCGACAGGCGAGAGACCCAGTACTTC. V is TRBV29-1 and J is TRBJ2-5; weak D call: TRBD1 (6 bases). From germline, CDR1 is SQVTM and CDR2 ANQGSEA. The CDR3 sequence is 12 residues long. The V gene lost 6 bases and the J gene lost 4 bases, with 12 bases spanning the gap.

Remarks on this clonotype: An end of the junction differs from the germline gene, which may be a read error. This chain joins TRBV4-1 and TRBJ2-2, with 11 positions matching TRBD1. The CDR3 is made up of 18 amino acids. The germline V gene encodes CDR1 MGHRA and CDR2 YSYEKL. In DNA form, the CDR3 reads TGCGCCAGTAGCCAAGATACTGGACAGGGGGCTGGAATCGGGGAGCTGTTTTTT. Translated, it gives CASSQDTGQGAGIGELFF.

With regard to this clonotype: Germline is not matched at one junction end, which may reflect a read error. CDR3 in amino acids: CASTFGGHEQYF. CDR3 DNA: TGTGCCAGCACTTTCGGGGGTCACGAACAGTACTTC. The V call is TRBV11-3, the J call TRBJ2-7; maybe TRBD2 (6 bases). This CDR3 has 12 residues. Germline V CDR1 and CDR2: SGHNT, YENEEA.

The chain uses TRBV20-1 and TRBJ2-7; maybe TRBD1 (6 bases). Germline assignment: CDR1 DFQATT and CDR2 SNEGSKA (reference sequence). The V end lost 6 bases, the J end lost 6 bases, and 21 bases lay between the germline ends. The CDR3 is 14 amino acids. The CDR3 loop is CSAELGQGSPEQYF. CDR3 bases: TGCAGTGCCGAGCTGGGACAAGGCTCCCCCGAGCAGTACTTC.

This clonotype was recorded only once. This CDR3 reads CARSPDAGVVADTQYF. The CDR3 DNA sequence: TGTGCCAGGAGCCCCGACGCAGGGGTCGTTGCAGATACGCAGTATTTT. This chain connects TRBV5-4 to TRBJ2-3; maybe TRBD1 (6 bases). This CDR3 comprises 16 residues. Trimming removed 8 bases from V and 4 bases from J, with 23 bases in between. CDR1 is SGHNT and CDR2 is YYREEE in the germline V gene (reference sequence).

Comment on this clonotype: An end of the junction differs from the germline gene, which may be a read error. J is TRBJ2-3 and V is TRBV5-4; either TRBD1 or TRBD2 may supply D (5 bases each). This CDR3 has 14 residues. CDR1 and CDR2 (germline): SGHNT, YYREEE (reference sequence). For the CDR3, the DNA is TGTGCCTGCAGCTTAGACGGGGCAGCAGATACGCAGTATTTT. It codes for CACSLDGAADTQYF.

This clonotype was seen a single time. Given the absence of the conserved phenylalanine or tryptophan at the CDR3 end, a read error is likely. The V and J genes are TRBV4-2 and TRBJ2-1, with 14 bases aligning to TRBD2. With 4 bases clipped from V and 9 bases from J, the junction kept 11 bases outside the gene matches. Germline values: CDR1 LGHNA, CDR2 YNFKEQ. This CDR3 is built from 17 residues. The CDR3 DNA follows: TGTGCCAGCAGCCCTCGGAGCATGACTAGCGGGAGGGGTGAGCAGTTCCTC. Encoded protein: CASSPRSMTSGRGEQFL.

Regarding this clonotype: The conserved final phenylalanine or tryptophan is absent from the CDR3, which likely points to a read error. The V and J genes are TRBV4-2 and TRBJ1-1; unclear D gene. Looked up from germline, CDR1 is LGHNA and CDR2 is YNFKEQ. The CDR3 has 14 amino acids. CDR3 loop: CASSQDPQNTDAFV. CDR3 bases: TGTGCCAGCAGCCAAGATCCGCAGAACACTGACGCTTTCGTT.

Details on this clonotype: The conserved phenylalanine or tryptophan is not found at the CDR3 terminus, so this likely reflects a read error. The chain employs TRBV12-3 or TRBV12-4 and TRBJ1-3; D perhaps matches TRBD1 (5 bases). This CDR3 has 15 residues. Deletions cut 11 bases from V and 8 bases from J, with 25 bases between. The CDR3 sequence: CAWSLIQGKEYTIYY. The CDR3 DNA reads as TGTGCCTGGAGTTTAATTCAGGGTAAAGAATACACCATATATTAT.

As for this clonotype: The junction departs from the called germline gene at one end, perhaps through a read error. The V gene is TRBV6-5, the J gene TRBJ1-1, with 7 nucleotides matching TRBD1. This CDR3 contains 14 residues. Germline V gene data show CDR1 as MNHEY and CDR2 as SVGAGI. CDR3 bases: TGTACCAGCAGCTTATTCGGCCAGGGGGGTGAAGCTTTCTTT. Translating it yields CTSSLFGQGGEAFF.

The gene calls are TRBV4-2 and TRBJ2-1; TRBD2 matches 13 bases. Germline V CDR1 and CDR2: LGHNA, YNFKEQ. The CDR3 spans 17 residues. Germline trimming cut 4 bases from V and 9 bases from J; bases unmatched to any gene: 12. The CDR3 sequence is CASSPRSPTSGRGEQFF. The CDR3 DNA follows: TGTGCCAGCAGCCCTCGGAGCCCAACTAGCGGGAGGGGTGAGCAGTTCTTC.

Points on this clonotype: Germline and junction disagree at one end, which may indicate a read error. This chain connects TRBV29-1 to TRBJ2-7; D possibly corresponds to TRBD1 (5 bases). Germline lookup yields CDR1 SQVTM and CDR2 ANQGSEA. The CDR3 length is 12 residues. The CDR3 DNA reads TGCAGTGTCCTGGACACCTCCTACGAACAGTACTTC. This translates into CSVLDTSYEQYF.

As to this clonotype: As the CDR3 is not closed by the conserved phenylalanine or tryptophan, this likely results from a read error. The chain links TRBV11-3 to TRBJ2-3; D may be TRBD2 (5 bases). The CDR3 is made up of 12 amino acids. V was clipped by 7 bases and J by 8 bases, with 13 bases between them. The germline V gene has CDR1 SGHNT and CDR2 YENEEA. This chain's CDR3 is CASNHPRGTQYL. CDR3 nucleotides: TGTGCCAGCAACCACCCCCGGGGTACGCAGTATTTG.

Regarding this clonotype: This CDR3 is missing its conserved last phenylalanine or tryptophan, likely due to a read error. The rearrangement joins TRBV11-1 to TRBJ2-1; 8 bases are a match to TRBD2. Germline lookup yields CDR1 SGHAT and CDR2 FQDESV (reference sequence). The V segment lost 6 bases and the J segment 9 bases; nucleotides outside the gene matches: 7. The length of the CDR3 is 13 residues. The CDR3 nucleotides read TGTGCCAGCAGGGTAGCGGGACTAACTGAGCAGTTCTCC. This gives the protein CASRVAGLTEQFS.